Described below is a single T cell receptor (beta chain) sequence and its context. Its target is unknown. This record comes from a study of shared clonotypes between healthy human individuals. Notes on the study in general: Since donors were few, the genetic and exposure-history diversity represented was limited.

A CD45RA-negative memory subset and a CD45RA+ naive subset were separated from the CD4+ cells. CDR3 length: 16 amino acids. The ends were cut back, 4 bases at V and 3 bases at J, with 18 bases in the middle. The germline V gene has CDR1 SGHTA and CDR2 FQGTGA. Assay: immunoSEQ multiplex PCR; the TCRdb copy retains only in-frame clones and omits some. Of roughly 1 million clones listed, roughly 74% are singletons. The chain carries TRBV7-3 and TRBJ1-1; D is possibly TRBD1 (6 bases). Specimen: memory CD4+ T cells from PBMCs. The subset denotes: CD45RA-negative fraction. The sequence came from a man between 18 and 29 years old in good health. Some clones in this sample may be carry-over from other donors' samples. The CDR3 nucleotides are TGTGCCAGCAGCTCACAGGGACCGGCGTCTGACACTGAAGCTTTCTTT. Protein product: CASSSQGPASDTEAFF.